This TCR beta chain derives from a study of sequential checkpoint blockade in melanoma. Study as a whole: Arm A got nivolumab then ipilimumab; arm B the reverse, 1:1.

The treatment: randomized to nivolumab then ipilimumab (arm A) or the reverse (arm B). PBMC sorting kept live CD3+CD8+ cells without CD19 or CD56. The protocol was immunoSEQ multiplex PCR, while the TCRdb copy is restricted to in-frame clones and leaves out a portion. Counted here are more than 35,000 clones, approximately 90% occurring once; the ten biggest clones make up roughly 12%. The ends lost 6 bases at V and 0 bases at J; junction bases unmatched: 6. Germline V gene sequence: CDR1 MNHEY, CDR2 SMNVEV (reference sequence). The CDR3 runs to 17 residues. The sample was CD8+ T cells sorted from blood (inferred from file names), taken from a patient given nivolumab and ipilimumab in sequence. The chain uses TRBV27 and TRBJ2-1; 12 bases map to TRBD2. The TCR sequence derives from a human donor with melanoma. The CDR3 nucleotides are TGTGCCAGCAGGCTTCTGACTAGCGGGAGCTCCTACAATGAGCAGTTCTTC. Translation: CASRLLTSGSSYNEQFF.